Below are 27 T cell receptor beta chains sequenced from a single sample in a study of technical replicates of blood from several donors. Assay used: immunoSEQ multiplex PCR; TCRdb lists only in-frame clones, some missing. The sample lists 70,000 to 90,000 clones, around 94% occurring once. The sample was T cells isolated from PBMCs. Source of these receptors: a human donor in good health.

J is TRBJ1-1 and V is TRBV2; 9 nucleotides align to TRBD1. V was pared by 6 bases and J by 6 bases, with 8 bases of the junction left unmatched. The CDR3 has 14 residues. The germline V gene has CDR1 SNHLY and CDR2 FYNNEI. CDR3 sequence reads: CASSAQGARSEAFF. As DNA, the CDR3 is TGTGCCAGCAGCGCACAGGGGGCTCGGTCTGAAGCTTTCTTT.

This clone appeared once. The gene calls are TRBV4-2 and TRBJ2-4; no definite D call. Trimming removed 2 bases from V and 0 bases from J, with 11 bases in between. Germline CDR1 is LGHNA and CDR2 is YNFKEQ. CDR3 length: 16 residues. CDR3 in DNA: TGTGCCAGCAGCCAAACGACAAGTTCAGCCAAAAACATTCAGTACTTC. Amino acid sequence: CASSQTTSSAKNIQYF.

In DNA form, the CDR3 reads TGTGCCAGCAGCGCGAGGGGGAGGGCTGGAAACACCATATATTTT. Amino acids: CASSARGRAGNTIYF. This chain links TRBV9 with TRBJ1-3, with D possibly being TRBD1 (6 bases). Germline-derived CDR1 and CDR2 are SGDLS and YYNGEE. This CDR3 is 15 amino acids long. V lost 3 bases and J 2 bases, leaving 12 bases between the germline ends.

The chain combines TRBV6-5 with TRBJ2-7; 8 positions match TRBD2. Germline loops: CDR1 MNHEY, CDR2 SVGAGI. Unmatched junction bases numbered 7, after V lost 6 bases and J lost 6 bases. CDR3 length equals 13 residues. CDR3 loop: CASSSGTSGEQYF. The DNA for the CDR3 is TGTGCCAGCAGCTCCGGGACTAGTGGCGAGCAGTACTTC.

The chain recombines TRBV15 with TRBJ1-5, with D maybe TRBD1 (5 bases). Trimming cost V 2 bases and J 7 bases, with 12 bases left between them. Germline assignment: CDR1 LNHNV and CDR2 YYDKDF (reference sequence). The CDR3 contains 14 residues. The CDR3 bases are TGTGCCACCAGCAGACCGGGGGAAAACCAGCCCCAGCATTTT. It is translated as CATSRPGENQPQHF.

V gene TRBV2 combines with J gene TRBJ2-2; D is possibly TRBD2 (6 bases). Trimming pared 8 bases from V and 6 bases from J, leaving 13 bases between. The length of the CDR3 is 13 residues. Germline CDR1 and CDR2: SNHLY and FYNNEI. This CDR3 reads CASGEVISGELFF. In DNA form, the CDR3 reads TGTGCCAGCGGGGAGGTAATCTCCGGGGAGCTGTTTTTT.

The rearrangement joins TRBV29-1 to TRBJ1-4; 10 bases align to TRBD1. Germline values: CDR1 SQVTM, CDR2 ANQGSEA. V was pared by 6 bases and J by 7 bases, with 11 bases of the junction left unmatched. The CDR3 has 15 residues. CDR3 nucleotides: TGCAGCGTCACGTTAACCGGGACAGGGGTTGAAAAACTGTTTTTT. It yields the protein CSVTLTGTGVEKLFF.

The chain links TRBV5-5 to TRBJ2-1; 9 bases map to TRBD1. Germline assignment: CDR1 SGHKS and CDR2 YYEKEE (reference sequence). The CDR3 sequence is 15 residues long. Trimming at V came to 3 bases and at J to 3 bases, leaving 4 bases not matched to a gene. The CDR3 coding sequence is TGTGCCAGCAGCTCACCGGGACAGGGCTACAATGAGCAGTTCTTC. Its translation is CASSSPGQGYNEQFF. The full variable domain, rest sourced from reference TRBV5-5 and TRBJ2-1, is DAGVTQSPTHLIKTRGQQVTLRCSPISGHKSVSWYQQVLGQGPQFIFQYYEKEERGRGNFPDRFSARQFPNYSSELNVNALLLGDSALYLCASSSPGQGYNEQFFGPGTRLTVL.

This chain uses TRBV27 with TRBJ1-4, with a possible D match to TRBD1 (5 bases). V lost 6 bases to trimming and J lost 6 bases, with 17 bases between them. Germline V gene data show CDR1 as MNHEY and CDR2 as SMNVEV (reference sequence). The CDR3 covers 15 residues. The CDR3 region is CASSSAGGGDEKLFF. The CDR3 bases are TGTGCCAGCAGCTCTGCGGGGGGGGGAGATGAAAAACTGTTTTTT.

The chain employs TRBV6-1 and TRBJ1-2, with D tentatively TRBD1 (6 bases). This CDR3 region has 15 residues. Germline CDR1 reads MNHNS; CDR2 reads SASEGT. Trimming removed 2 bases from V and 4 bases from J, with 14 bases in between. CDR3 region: CASSEWAGATYGYTF. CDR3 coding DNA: TGTGCCAGCAGTGAATGGGCGGGGGCGACCTATGGCTACACCTTC.

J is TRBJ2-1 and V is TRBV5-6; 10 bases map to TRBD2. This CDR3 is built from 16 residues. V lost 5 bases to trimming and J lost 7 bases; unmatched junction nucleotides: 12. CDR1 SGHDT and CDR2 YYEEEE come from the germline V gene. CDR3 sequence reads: CASSPWGQRGGNEQFF. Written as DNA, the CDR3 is TGTGCCAGCAGTCCCTGGGGGCAGCGGGGGGGGAATGAGCAGTTCTTC.

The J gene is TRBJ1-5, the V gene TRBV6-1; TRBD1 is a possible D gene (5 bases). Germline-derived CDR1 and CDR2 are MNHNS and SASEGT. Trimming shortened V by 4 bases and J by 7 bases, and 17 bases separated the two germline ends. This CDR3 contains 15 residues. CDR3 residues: CASSGELGARQPQHF. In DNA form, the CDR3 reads TGTGCCAGCAGTGGCGAGTTAGGGGCGAGACAGCCCCAGCATTTT.

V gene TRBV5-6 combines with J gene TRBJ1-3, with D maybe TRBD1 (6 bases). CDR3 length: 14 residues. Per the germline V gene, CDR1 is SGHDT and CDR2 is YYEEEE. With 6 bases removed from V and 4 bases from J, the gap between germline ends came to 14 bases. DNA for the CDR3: TGTGCCAGCAACATACAGGGTAGGGGAAACACCATATATTTT. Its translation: CASNIQGRGNTIYF.

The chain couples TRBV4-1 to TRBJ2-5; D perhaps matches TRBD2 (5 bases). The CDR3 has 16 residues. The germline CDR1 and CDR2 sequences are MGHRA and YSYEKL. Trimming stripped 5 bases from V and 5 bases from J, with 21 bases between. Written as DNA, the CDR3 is TGCGCCAGCAGCGGGAGAGCAAAGGAAGGTCTCGAGACCCAGTACTTC. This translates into CASSGRAKEGLETQYF.

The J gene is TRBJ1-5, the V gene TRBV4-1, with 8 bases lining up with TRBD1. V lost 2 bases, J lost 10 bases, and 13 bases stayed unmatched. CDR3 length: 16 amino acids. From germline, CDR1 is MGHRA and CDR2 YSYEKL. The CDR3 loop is CASSQIVTGAIKPQHF. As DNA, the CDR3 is TGCGCCAGCAGCCAAATAGTGACAGGGGCAATCAAACCCCAGCATTTT.

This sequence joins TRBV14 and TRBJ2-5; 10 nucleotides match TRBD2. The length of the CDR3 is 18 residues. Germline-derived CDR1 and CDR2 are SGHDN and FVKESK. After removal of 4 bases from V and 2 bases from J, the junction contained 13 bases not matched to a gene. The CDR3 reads CASSPLAGGRPHQETQYF. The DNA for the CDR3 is TGTGCCAGCAGCCCTTTAGCGGGGGGCCGGCCACATCAAGAGACCCAGTACTTC.

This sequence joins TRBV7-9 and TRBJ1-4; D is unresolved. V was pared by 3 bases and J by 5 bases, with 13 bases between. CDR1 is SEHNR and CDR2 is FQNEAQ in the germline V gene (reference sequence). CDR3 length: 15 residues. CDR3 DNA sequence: TGTGCCAGCAGCTTGCCGAACACCCGAAATGAAAAACTGTTTTTT. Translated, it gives CASSLPNTRNEKLFF.

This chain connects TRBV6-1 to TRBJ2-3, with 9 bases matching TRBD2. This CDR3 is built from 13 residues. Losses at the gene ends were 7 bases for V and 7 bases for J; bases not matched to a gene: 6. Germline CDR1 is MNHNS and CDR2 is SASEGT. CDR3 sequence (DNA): TGTGCCAGCAAACGGACTAGCGCCTATACGCAGTATTTT. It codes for CASKRTSAYTQYF.

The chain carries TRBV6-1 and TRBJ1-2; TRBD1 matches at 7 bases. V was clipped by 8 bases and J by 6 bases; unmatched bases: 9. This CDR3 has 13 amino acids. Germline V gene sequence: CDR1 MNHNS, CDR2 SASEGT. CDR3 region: CASSYRQGDGYTF. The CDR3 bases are TGTGCCAGCTCCTATCGACAGGGTGATGGCTACACCTTC.

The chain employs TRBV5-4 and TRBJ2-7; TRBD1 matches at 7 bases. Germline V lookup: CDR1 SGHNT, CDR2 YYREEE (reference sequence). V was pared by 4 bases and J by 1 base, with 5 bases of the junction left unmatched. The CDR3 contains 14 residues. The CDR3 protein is CASSNDRDSYEQYF. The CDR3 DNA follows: TGTGCCAGCAGCAACGACAGGGATTCCTACGAGCAGTACTTC.

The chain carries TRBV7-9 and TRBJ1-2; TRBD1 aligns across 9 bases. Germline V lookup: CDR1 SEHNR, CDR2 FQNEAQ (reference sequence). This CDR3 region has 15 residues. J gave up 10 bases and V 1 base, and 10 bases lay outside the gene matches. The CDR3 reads CASSLGLAGQGTYTF. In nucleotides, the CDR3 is TGTGCCAGCAGCTTAGGATTGGCGGGACAGGGTACCTACACCTTC.

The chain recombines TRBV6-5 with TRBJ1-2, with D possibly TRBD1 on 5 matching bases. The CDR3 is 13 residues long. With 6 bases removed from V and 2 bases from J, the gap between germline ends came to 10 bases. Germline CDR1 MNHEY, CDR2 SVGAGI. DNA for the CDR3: TGTGCCAGCAGCCGCCAGGGCAACTATGGCTACACCTTC. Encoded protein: CASSRQGNYGYTF.

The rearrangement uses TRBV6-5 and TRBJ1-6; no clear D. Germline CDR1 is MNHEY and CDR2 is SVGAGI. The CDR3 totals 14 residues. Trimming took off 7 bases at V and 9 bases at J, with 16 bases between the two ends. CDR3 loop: CASNNPHPASPLHF. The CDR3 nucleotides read TGTGCCAGCAATAACCCACACCCTGCTTCACCCCTCCACTTT.

The CDR3 reads CASSQRQGPFTDTQYF. The CDR3 coding sequence is TGCGCCAGCAGCCAACGGCAGGGTCCTTTCACAGATACGCAGTATTTT. The gene calls are TRBV4-1 and TRBJ2-3; tentatively, D is TRBD1 (5 bases). CDR1 is MGHRA and CDR2 is YSYEKL in the germline V gene. Trimming cost V 2 bases and J 2 bases, with 14 bases left between them. The CDR3 extends over 16 amino acids.

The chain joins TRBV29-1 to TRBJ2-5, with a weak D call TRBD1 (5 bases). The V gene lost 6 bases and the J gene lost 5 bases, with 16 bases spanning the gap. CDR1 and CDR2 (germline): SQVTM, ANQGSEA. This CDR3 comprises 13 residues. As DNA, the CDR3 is TGCAGCGTCGGATTGACAGCGACCGAGACCCAGTACTTC. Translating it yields CSVGLTATETQYF.

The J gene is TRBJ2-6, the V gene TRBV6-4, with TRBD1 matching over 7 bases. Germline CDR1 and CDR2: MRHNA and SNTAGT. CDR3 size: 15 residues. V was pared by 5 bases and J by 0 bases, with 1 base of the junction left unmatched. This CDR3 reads CASSRTGSGANVLTF. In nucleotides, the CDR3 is TGTGCCAGCAGTAGGACAGGCTCTGGGGCCAACGTCCTGACTTTC.

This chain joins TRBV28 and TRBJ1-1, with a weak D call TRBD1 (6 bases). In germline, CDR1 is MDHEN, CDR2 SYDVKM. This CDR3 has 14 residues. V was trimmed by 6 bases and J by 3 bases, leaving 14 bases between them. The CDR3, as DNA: TGTGCCAGCAGATCTCCAGGGGTTGACACTGAAGCTTTCTTT. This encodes CASRSPGVDTEAFF. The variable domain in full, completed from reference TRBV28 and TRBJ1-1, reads DVKVTQSSRYLVKRTGEKVFLECVQDMDHENMFWYRQDPGLGLRLIYFSYDVKMKEKGDIPEGYSVSREKKERFSLILESASTNQTSMYLCASRSPGVDTEAFFGQGTRLTVV.